This T cell receptor (beta chain) was sequenced in a study of blood T cells in healthy people across ages. The CDR3 totals 17 residues. Unmatched junction bases numbered 13, after V lost 6 bases and J lost 4 bases. The V gene's germline CDR1 is WNHNN and CDR2 SYGVQD (reference sequence). Alongside a J-beta primer mix, a sample-barcoded 5' primer served in a second PCR lasting roughly 7 to 11 cycles. At least 2.5 million CDR3-containing paired-end reads were obtained per sample. Using its own MiXCR run on the 5' RACE reads, TCRdb lists one record per CDR3 protein. This table holds approximately 360,000 distinct CDR3 sequences, more than 45% found once. There were healthy Caucasian individuals from Russia, aged roughly 6 to 95, serving as donors.

This chain uses TRBV10-1 with TRBJ2-1; the match to TRBD2 covers 9 bases. The sequence was obtained from a man in his 60s in good health. The sequenced material came from blood. CDR3 nucleotide sequence: TGCGCCAGCAGCAACCTCCCCCTAGCGGGGTATTACAATGAGCAGTTCTTC. It yields the protein CASSNLPLAGYYNEQFF.